This record covers a single T cell receptor (beta chain). Its antigen is not identified. Trimming removed 6 bases from V and 3 bases from J; junction bases left unmatched: 9. Looked up from germline, CDR1 is SGHTA and CDR2 is FQGNSA. The CDR3 contains 16 residues. Sequenced by immunoSEQ multiplex PCR; TCRdb stores in-frame clones only, minus some. Of around 25,000 clones listed, 65% to 85% are singletons. This sample is part of a study of a mutant IDH1 vaccine in newly diagnosed glioma. The overall study: Patients, over weeks 1, 3, 5, 7, 11, 15, 19 and 23, received a total of eight vaccinations. General study findings and limits: No link was apparently found between pseudoprogression and changes in top peripheral T cell clonotypes.

Time point meaning: week 11, during vaccination. The study gave 300 ug of mutant IDH1 20-mer peptide per vaccine dose, with topical imiquimod. Astrocytomas found in donors were new, WHO grade 3 or 4, IDH1-mutant and ATRX-lost. The material sequenced was PBMCs, taken from a glioma patient whose treatment included an IDH1 peptide vaccine. This receptor was identified in a woman aged 18-29 years with glioma. The genes are TRBV7-2 and TRBJ2-1, with 9 bases aligning to TRBD2. CDR3 bases: TGTGCCAGCAGTGGGACTAGCCCCAATTACTACAATGAGCAGTTCTTC. The encoded protein is CASSGTSPNYYNEQFF.